The T cell receptor (beta chain) described here comes from a study of molecular identifiers for immune sequencing clone quantification. The wider study: Naive CD8 RNA (roughly 20,000 or 100,000 cells) was divided into five aliquots, with four sequenced. Study findings and constraints: Clones above 20 RNA copies contained over 97% of effector molecules but under 1% of naive ones.

In this sample, this clonotype turned up a few times. No antigen is known for it. The use of previously described methods and listed TCR primers produced the bulk TCR libraries. TCRdb reanalysed the PCR reads using MiXCR and keeps one entry per CDR3 protein. This table has 460,000 or so distinct CDR3 sequences, roughly a fifth appearing once. CDR1 is MDHEN and CDR2 is SYDVKM in the germline V gene. Losses at the gene ends were 4 bases for V and 8 bases for J; bases not matched to a gene: 7. The CDR3 sequence is 14 residues long. The sample comprised naive CD8+ T cells from blood, with Jurkat cell RNA spiked in. Described subset: FACS-sorted CD8+CD4-CCR7+CD45RA+ naive T cells. The origin of this receptor is a human donor in good health. Some libraries in this study had Jurkat cell RNA spiked in. This rearrangement joins TRBV28 to TRBJ2-1; 8 bases line up with TRBD2. The DNA for the CDR3 is TGTGCCAGCAGTTCCCGACTAGCGAGCGATGAGCAGTTCTTC. This sequence encodes CASSSRLASDEQFF.